This TCR beta chain was obtained from a study of blood T cells in healthy people across ages. Whole-study results and caveats: Unknown CMV status may confound age-related changes in expanded clones.

The authors ran a second PCR of 7 to 11 cycles using a sample-barcoded 5' primer and a J-beta primer mix. Every sample returned 2.5 million or more CDR3-containing paired-end reads. TCRdb ran MiXCR on the 5' RACE reads and lists one entry per CDR3 protein. Among about 1.8 million distinct CDR3 sequences listed, 49% were seen once. A note on this clonotype: The target antigen is unknown.

Isolation per sample recovered at least 7 million PBMCs. This CDR3 is built from 17 residues. Germline V gene sequence: CDR1 KGHSH, CDR2 LQKENI. V gave up 1 base and J gave up 7 bases; unmatched junction bases: 11. Sequenced material: blood. The source is a woman aged 40 to 49 in good health. This chain joins TRBV18 and TRBJ2-1, with 9 nucleotides matching TRBD1. CDR3 coding DNA: TGTGCCAGCTCACCACTTGAGCGCGGGACAGGGAAGAATGAGCAGTTCTTC. It encodes CASSPLERGTGKNEQFF. The whole variable domain, remainder taken from reference TRBV18 and TRBJ2-1, is NAGVMQNPRHLVRRRGQEARLRCSPMKGHSHVYWYRQLPEEGLKFMVYLQKENIIDESGMPKERFSAEFPKEGPSILRIQQVVRGDSAAYFCASSPLERGTGKNEQFFGPGTRLTVL.